The 27 T cell receptor delta chains below were found in one sample sequenced in a study of gammadelta T cells in human blood. TCRdb applied CATT to the RT-PCR reads for clone calling. Of under 1,000 delta-chain clones in the sample, 64% are singletons; the top ten hold 28%. Specimen: Vgamma9Vdelta2 gamma-delta T cells from adult blood. The receptors originated from a human donor.

With regard to this clone: The likely explanation is a read error, given a far larger clone one base away. The sample contains more than one DNA sequence encoding this CDR3. The V and J genes are TRDV2 and TRDJ1, with 12 bases aligning to TRDD3. This CDR3 has 19 residues. The V gene's germline CDR1 is GEAIGNYY and CDR2 EKD. The CDR3 spells CACDTLGLGDTLGTDKLIF. CDR3 nucleotides: TGTGCCTGCGACACCCTTGGACTGGGGGATACCCTGGGAACCGATAAACTCATCTTT.

By frequency in the sample, this clone is large (0.1 to 1%). The V call is TRDV2, the J call TRDJ1; TRDD3 matches at 13 bases. CDR3 length: 22 residues. The germline CDR1 and CDR2 sequences are GEAIGNYY and EKD. V gave up 0 bases and J gave up 0 bases; unmatched junction bases: 18. Here the CDR3 reads CACDTLRLGDTQRAAYTDKLIF. In DNA form, the CDR3 reads TGTGCCTGTGACACCTTGCGACTGGGGGATACGCAGAGGGCGGCGTACACCGATAAACTCATCTTT.

In this sample, this clone is medium-sized. Within the sample, other DNA sequences also encode this same CDR3. The chain uses TRDV2 and TRDJ1; TRDD3 agrees at 7 bases. The CDR3 spans 18 residues. The V gene end was trimmed by 1 base and the J gene end by 0 bases; junction bases not matched to a gene: 13. Germline V gene sequence: CDR1 GEAIGNYY, CDR2 EKD. The CDR3 sequence: CACDTVLGPYSNTDKLIF. The CDR3 DNA reads as TGTGCCTGTGACACGGTACTGGGGCCGTACTCGAACACCGATAAACTCATCTTT.

Only one count was recorded for this clone. Only one base separates this from a far larger clonotype, so it likely reflects a read error. The identical CDR3 is also encoded by other nucleotide sequences in the sample. The chain combines TRDV2 with TRDJ1; 8 bases map to TRDD3. The germline V gene has CDR1 GEAIGNYY and CDR2 EKD. J was trimmed by 2 bases and V by 3 bases; bases with no gene match: 7. The CDR3 spans 15 residues. CDR3 residues: CACDFLGDDTDKLIF. The CDR3 region has the DNA TGTGCCTGTGACTTTTTGGGGGATGATACCGATAAACTCATCTTT.

For this clone: This sequence is one base from a far larger clone and is likely a read error. This rearrangement joins TRDV2 to TRDJ3, with TRDD3 matching over 7 bases. The CDR3 has 18 amino acids. Trimming took 0 bases from V and 0 from J; bases not matched to a gene: 4. CDR1 is GEAIGNYY and CDR2 is EKD in the germline V gene. The DNA of the CDR3 is TGTGCCTGTGACACCGGCTGGGGGGGCTCCTGGGACACCCGACAGATGTTTTTC. Its protein is CACDTGWGGSWDTRQMFF.

Comments on this clone: The protein held in TCRdb is that of a much larger clone and does not match this DNA's translation at residue 4, likely because of a read error; the protein shown is translated from the DNA. The chain couples TRDV2 to TRDJ2, with D tentatively TRDD3 (5 bases). CDR1 is GEAIGNYY and CDR2 is EKD in the germline V gene. The CDR3 is 16 residues long. Trimming left V 5 bases short and J 3 bases short, with 18 bases between. CDR3 coding DNA: TGTGCCTGTGGCACAGTGGGGAACAAACTGACAGCACAACTCTTCTTT. The encoded protein is CACGTVGNKLTAQLFF.

A remark on this clone: For this DNA, TCRdb reports the protein of a much larger clone, which diverges at residue 10, most likely from a read error; the protein presented here is translated directly from the DNA. V usage is TRDV2 and J usage is TRDJ1, with TRDD3 matching 9 bases. The CDR3 is made up of 16 amino acids. V dropped 0 bases and J dropped 1; count of bases not matched to a gene: 5. The germline gives CDR1 GEAIGNYY, CDR2 EKD. CDR3 coding DNA: TGTGCCTGTGACACCCTTCTGGGGGATTCCACCGATAAACTCATCTTT. This codes for CACDTLLGDSTDKLIF.

This clone qualifies as large. The sample contains more than one DNA sequence encoding this CDR3. The genes are TRDV2 and TRDJ1; TRDD3 matches 11 bases. This CDR3 comprises 21 residues. The V and J ends lost 0 bases and 7 bases, in that order; junction bases with no gene match: 24. Germline assignment: CDR1 GEAIGNYY and CDR2 EKD. CDR3 sequence: CACDTVKHPTGGYPVDGKLIF. In nucleotides, the CDR3 is TGTGCCTGTGACACCGTGAAGCATCCTACTGGGGGATATCCGGTCGATGGTAAACTCATCTTT.

This clone was found a few times. This clone may be a read error of a much larger clone one base away. Other DNA sequences of this sample code for an identical CDR3. The J gene is TRDJ1, the V gene TRDV2, with a tentative D call TRDD2 (5 bases). CDR1 is GEAIGNYY, CDR2 EKD, per germline. The CDR3 length is 21 residues. V gave up 3 bases and J gave up 7 bases, with 38 bases separating them. In DNA form, the CDR3 reads TGTGCCTGTGACCCTTTGGGCCAAGGAAGGTTGCCAGATCGCCTACTGTTTAAACTCATCTTT. Translation gives CACDPLGQGRLPDRLLFKLIF.

The table lists this clone with a count of one. Only one base separates this from a far larger clonotype, so it likely reflects a read error. V is TRDV2 and J is TRDJ1, with 10 nucleotides matching TRDD3. The CDR3 sequence is 19 residues long. Germline assignment: CDR1 GEAIGNYY and CDR2 EKD. With V trimmed by 0 bases and J by 0 bases, 12 bases remained unmatched. The CDR3 nucleotides read TGTGCCTGTGACACCATCCCCTCTACTGGGGGATGGGACACCGATAAACTCATCTTT. It translates to CACDTIPSTGGWDTDKLIF.

With respect to this clone: This DNA's translation and the protein TCRdb lists, from a much larger clone, do not match at residue 6, likely due to a read error; the protein shown is translated from the DNA. This sequence joins TRDV2 and TRDJ1; 8 nucleotides line up with TRDD3. Trimming removed 3 bases from V and 0 bases from J; junction bases left unmatched: 5. Germline CDR1 GEAIGNYY, CDR2 EKD. The CDR3 contains 15 residues. The DNA of the CDR3 is TGTGCCTGTGACTTTGTGGGGGATGACACCGATAAACTCATCTTT. Translating gives CACDFVGDDTDKLIF.

This clone is large by share. It may be a read error: a sequence one base away is much more abundant. V and J are TRDV2 and TRDJ1; possible D gene TRDD3, 6 bases. V was clipped by 0 bases and J by 0 bases, with 13 bases between them. Germline-derived CDR1 and CDR2 are GEAIGNYY and EKD. The CDR3 has 16 residues. The CDR3 bases are TGTGCCTGTGACACCCTGGGGACAGCGTACACCGATAAACTCATCTTT. As protein: CACDTLGTAYTDKLIF.

Remarks on this clone: It is likely a read error: a sequence one base away is far more abundant. At the DNA level, this CDR3 is encoded by other sequences in the same sample as well. The chain joins TRDV2 to TRDJ1; a weak D match, TRDD2 (8 bases). V gave up 3 bases and J gave up 3 bases, with 34 bases separating them. This CDR3 contains 21 residues. CDR1 GEAIGNYY and CDR2 EKD come from the germline V gene. CDR3 sequence: CACDAVGLPTLLGDIPDKLIF. Here the CDR3 DNA reads TGTGCCTGTGACGCTGTTGGGCTTCCTACTTTGCTTGGGGATATCCCCGATAAACTCATCTTT.

A note on this clone: This likely reflects a read error, since a far larger clone is one base away. V usage is TRDV2 and J usage is TRDJ1, with 9 bases identical to TRDD2. Germline CDR1 reads GEAIGNYY; CDR2 reads EKD. V shed 0 bases, J shed 2 bases, and the junction held 24 bases outside the gene matches. CDR3 length: 22 amino acids. In nucleotides, the CDR3 is TGTGCCTGTGACACCATCTGGCCTTCCTACGGGGGTAGGGGATGGGAAACCGATAAACTCATCTTT. Its translation is CACDTIWPSYGGRGWETDKLIF.

This clone is large by share. The rearrangement uses TRDV2 and TRDJ3, with 10 positions matching TRDD3. The CDR3 runs to 22 residues. Unmatched junction bases numbered 13, after V lost 0 bases and J lost 0 bases. Per germline, CDR1 GEAIGNYY and CDR2 EKD. CDR3 coding DNA: TGTGCCTGTGACACCGCTACTGGGGGATTCACTTCTACCTCCTGGGACACCCGACAGATGTTTTTC. This gives the protein CACDTATGGFTSTSWDTRQMFF.

On this clone itself: It differs at one base from a far larger clone, so likely a read error. Other DNA sequences within the sample encode an identical CDR3. The chain carries TRDV2 and TRDJ1; no firm D call. V was shortened by 2 bases and J by 0 bases, with 21 bases between the two germline ends. The length of the CDR3 is 18 residues. The germline CDR1 and CDR2 sequences are GEAIGNYY and EKD. Here the CDR3 DNA reads TGTGCCTGTGACATCTTAAGAGGTGACGATATGTACACCGATAAACTCATCTTT. Its protein is CACDILRGDDMYTDKLIF.

In regard to this clone: It differs at one base from a far larger clone, so likely a read error. The V and J genes are TRDV2 and TRDJ1; TRDD3 is a possible D gene (6 bases). V lost 3 bases and J 2 bases, leaving 27 bases between the germline ends. Per the germline V gene, CDR1 is GEAIGNYY and CDR2 is EKD. The CDR3 is 19 amino acids. The CDR3 bases are TGTGCCTGTGACCTCGTTACTCCTTTGGAGGATACAACGACCGATAAACTCATCTTT. It encodes CACDLVTPLEDTTTDKLIF.

Comments on this clone: With only one base between it and a far larger clone, this is likely a read error. Different DNA sequences within this sample yield the same CDR3. The chain couples TRDV2 to TRDJ4, with a weak D call TRDD3 (5 bases). This CDR3 comprises 17 residues. The V end lost 0 bases, the J end lost 1 base, and 20 bases lay between the germline ends. Germline V lookup: CDR1 GEAIGNYY, CDR2 EKD. CDR3 bases: TGTGCCTGTGACACCGTCGGACATGATACATTGCGCAGACCCCTGATCTTT. Protein product: CACDTVGHDTLRRPLIF.

Note on this clone: The TCRdb record carries a much larger clone's protein, which differs from this DNA's translation at residue 4; a read error is the likely cause, and the protein listed here is the DNA translation. The V gene is TRDV2, the J gene TRDJ1; TRDD3 is a possible D gene (5 bases). This CDR3 has 14 amino acids. The germline CDR1 and CDR2 sequences are GEAIGNYY and EKD. Deletions cut 4 bases from V and 2 bases from J, with 13 bases between. CDR3 amino acids: CACELTGETDKLIF. The CDR3 DNA reads as TGTGCCTGTGAGCTTACCGGGGAAACCGATAAACTCATCTTT.

With respect to this clone: Only one base separates this from a far larger clonotype, so it likely reflects a read error. This chain uses TRDV2 with TRDJ1, with 9 bases matching TRDD3. The CDR3 runs 19 residues. The V gene's germline CDR1 is GEAIGNYY and CDR2 EKD. Here the CDR3 reads CACDTAGPGGWSYTEKLIF. CDR3 coding DNA: TGTGCCTGTGACACCGCGGGCCCTGGGGGATGGTCCTACACCGAAAAACTCATCTTT.

The table lists this clone with a few counts. The likely explanation is a read error, given a far larger clone one base away. This specimen includes other DNA sequences encoding the same CDR3. The chain has TRDV2 and TRDJ1, with 11 positions matching TRDD3. The germline V gene encodes CDR1 GEAIGNYY and CDR2 EKD. The CDR3 has 15 residues. CDR3 in amino acids: CACDKLGDTTDKLIF. CDR3 bases: TGTGCATGTGACAAATTGGGGGATACGACCGATAAACTCATCTTT.

A word on this clone: TCRdb's protein, taken from a much larger clone, differs from this DNA's translation at residue 13, likely owing to a read error; the protein displayed comes from the DNA. V usage is TRDV2 and J usage is TRDJ1; the match to TRDD3 covers 7 bases. Germline V gene data show CDR1 as GEAIGNYY and CDR2 as EKD. The CDR3 length is 16 residues. The CDR3 coding sequence is TGTGCCTGTGACTCGATGGGGGACCTCTACACCGATACACTCATCTTT. The encoded protein is CACDSMGDLYTDTLIF.

Comments on this clone: A far more abundant clone sits one base away, making this likely a read error. V gene TRDV2 combines with J gene TRDJ1, with TRDD3 identical over 7 bases. Germline V gives CDR1 GEAIGNYY, CDR2 EKD. V gave up 3 bases and J gave up 1 base; unmatched junction bases: 10. This CDR3 has 16 amino acids. As DNA, the CDR3 is TGTGCCTGTGACCGTCTGGGGATATCGATCACCGATAAACTCATCTTT. This sequence encodes CACDRLGISITDKLIF.

Notes on this clone: The TCRdb record carries a much larger clone's protein, which differs from this DNA's translation at residue 5; a read error is the likely cause, and the protein listed here is the DNA translation. The V and J genes are TRDV2 and TRDJ1, with TRDD3 matching over 11 bases. Trimming removed 4 bases from V and 0 bases from J; junction bases left unmatched: 6. Germline assignment: CDR1 GEAIGNYY and CDR2 EKD. The CDR3 is made up of 16 amino acids. CDR3 nucleotide sequence: TGTGCCTGTGAGGAGTTGGGGGATACGGACACCGATAAACTCATCTTT. Its protein product is CACEELGDTDTDKLIF.

This clone is deemed hyperexpanded (1% or more). Other DNA sequences in the same sample also yield this CDR3. The chain combines TRDV2 with TRDJ1; D perhaps matches TRDD2 (5 bases). The CDR3 has 14 amino acids. The germline V and J ends were trimmed by 3 bases and 1 base, with 11 bases remaining between them. Germline-derived CDR1 and CDR2 are GEAIGNYY and EKD. For the CDR3, the DNA is TGTGCCTGTGACGCGGTTCCTTCCACCGATAAACTCATCTTT. It translates to CACDAVPSTDKLIF.

Remarks on this clone: A far more abundant clone sits one base away, making this likely a read error. The chain is built from TRDV2 and TRDJ1; 10 bases line up with TRDD3. Germline CDR1 reads GEAIGNYY; CDR2 reads EKD. The CDR3 runs 18 residues. Trimming cost V 3 bases and J 0 bases; bases outside gene matches: 12. The CDR3: CACDPLERLGDNTDKLIF. Here the CDR3 DNA reads TGTGCCTGTGACCCTCTGGAGAGGCTGGGGGATAACACCGATAAACTCATCTTT.

Note on this clone: A far larger clone is one nucleotide away, so this likely arose from a read error. The sample holds other DNA sequences that translate to the same CDR3. The chain is built from TRDV2 and TRDJ1; the match to TRDD3 covers 10 bases. CDR3 length: 19 amino acids. CDR1 is GEAIGNYY and CDR2 is EKD in the germline V gene. The CDR3 is CACDTVPSTGGWDTDKLIF. In DNA form, the CDR3 reads TGTGCCTGTGACACCGTCCCCTCTACTGGGGGATGGGACACGGATAAACTCATCTTT.